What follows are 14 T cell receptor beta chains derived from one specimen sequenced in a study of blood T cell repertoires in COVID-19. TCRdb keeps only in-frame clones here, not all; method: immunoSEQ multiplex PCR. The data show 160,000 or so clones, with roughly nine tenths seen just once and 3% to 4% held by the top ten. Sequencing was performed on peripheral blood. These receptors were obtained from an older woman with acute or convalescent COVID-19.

CDR3 in amino acids: CASTSVGGATTDTQYF. The CDR3 bases are TGTGCCAGCACCTCGGTGGGGGGGGCGACCACAGATACGCAGTATTTT. The V call is TRBV28, the J call TRBJ2-3; a possible D gene is TRBD2 (7 bases). This CDR3 spans 16 amino acids. V lost 7 bases and J 2 bases, leaving 19 bases between the germline ends. Germline V gene data show CDR1 as MDHEN and CDR2 as SYDVKM. Looking up the rest from reference TRBV28 and TRBJ2-3 gives the full variable domain: DVKVTQSSRYLVKRTGEKVFLECVQDMDHENMFWYRQDPGLGLRLIYFSYDVKMKEKGDIPEGYSVSREKKERFSLILESASTNQTSMYLCASTSVGGATTDTQYFGPGTRLTVL.

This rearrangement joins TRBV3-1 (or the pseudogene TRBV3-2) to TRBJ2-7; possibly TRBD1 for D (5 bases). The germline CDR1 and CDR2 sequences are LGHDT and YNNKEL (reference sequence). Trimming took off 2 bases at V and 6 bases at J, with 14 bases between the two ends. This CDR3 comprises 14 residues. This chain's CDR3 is CASSQRTLSSEQYF. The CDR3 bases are TGTGCCAGCAGCCAAAGGACACTCTCGAGCGAGCAGTACTTC.

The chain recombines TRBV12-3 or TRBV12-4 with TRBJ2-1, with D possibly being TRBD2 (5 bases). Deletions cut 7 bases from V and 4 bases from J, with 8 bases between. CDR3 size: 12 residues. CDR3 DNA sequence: TGTGCCAGCACGACTATGTACAATGAGCAGTTCTTC. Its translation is CASTTMYNEQFF.

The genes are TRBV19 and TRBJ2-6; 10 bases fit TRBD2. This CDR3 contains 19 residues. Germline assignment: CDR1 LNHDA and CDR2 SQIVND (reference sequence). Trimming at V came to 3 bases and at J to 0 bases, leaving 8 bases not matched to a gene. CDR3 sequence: CASSIATLAGSSGANVLTF. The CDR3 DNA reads TGTGCCAGTAGTATTGCAACACTAGCGGGAAGCTCTGGGGCCAACGTCCTGACTTTC.

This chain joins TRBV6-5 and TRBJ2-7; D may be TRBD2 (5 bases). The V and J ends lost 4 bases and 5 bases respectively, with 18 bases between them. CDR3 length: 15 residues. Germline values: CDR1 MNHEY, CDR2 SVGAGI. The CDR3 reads CASSSLESGSHEQYF. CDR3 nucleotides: TGTGCCAGCAGTTCCCTCGAATCGGGATCCCACGAGCAGTACTTC.

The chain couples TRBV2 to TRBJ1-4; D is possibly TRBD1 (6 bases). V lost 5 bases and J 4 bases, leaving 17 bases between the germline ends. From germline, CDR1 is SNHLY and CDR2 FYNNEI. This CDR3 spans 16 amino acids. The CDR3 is CASSQRSGALNEKLFF. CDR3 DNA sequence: TGTGCCAGCAGTCAGCGCTCAGGGGCCCTTAATGAAAAACTGTTTTTT.

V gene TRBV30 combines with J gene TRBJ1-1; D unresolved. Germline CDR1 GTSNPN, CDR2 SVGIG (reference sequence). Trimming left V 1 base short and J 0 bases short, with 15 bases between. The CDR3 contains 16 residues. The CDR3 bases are TGTGCCTGGAGTGCAGGCAAATCGGGGATGAACACTGAAGCTTTCTTT. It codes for CAWSAGKSGMNTEAFF.

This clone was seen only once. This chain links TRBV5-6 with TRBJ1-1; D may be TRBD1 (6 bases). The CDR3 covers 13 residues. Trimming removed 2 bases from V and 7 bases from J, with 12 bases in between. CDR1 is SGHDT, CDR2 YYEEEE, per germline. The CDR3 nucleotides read TGTGCCAGCAGCTTACGAGGGGGAAGTGAAGCTTTCTTT. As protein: CASSLRGGSEAFF. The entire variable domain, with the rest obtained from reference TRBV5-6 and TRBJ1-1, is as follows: DAGVTQSPTHLIKTRGQQVTLRCSPKSGHDTVSWYQQALGQGPQFIFQYYEEEERQRGNFPDRFSGHQFPNYSSELNVNALLLGDSALYLCASSLRGGSEAFFGQGTRLTVV.

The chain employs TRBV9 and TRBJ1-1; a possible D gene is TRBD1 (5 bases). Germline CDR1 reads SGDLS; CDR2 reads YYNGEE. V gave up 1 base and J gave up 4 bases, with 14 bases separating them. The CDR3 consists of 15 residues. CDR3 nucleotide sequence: TGTGCCAGCAGCGTAAGCTCTCAGGGTGGCACTGAAGCTTTCTTT. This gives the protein CASSVSSQGGTEAFF.

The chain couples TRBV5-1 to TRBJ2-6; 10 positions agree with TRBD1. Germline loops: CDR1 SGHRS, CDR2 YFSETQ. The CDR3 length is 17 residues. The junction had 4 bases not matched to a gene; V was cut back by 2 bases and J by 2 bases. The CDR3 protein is CASSLQGTGAGANVLTF. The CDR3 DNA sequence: TGCGCCAGCAGCTTACAAGGGACAGGGGCTGGGGCCAACGTCCTGACTTTC.

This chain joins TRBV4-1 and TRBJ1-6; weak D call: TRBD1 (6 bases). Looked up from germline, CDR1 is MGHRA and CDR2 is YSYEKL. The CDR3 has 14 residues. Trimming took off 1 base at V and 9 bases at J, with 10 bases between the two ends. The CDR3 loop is CASSQGQGISPLHF. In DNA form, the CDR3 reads TGCGCCAGCAGCCAAGGCCAGGGGATTTCACCCCTCCACTTT.

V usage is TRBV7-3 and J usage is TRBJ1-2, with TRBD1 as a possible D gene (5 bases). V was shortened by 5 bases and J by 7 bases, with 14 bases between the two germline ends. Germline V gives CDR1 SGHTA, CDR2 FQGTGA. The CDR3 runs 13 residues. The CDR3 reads CASSTNGGSGYTF. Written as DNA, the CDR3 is TGTGCCAGCAGCACAAACGGGGGAAGTGGCTACACCTTC.

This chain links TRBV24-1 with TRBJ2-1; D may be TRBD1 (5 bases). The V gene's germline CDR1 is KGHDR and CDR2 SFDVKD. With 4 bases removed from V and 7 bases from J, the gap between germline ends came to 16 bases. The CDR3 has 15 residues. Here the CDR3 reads CATSDPGRTRNEQFF. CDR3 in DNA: TGTGCCACCAGTGACCCAGGGCGGACCAGGAATGAGCAGTTCTTC.

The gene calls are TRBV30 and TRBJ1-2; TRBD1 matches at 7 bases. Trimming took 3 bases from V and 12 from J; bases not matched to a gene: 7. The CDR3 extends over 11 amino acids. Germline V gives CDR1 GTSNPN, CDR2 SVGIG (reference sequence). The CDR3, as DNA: TGTGCCTGGAGCGCCGACAGGGTCCACACCTTC. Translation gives CAWSADRVHTF.